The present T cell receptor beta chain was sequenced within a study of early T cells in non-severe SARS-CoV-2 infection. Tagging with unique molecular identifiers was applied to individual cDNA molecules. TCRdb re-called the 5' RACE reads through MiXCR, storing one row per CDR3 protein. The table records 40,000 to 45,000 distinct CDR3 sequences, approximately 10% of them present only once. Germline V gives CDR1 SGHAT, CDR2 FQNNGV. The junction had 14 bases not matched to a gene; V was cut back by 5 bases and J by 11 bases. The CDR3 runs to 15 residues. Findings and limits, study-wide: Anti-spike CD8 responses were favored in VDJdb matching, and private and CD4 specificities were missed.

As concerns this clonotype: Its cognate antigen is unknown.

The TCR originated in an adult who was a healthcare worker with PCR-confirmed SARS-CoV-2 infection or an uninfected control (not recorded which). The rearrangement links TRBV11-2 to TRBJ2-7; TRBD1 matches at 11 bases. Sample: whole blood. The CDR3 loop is CASSPTTGTGGLEYF. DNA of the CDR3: TGTGCCAGCAGCCCCACCACCGGGACAGGGGGACTCGAGTACTTC.